The 21 T cell receptor beta chains in this list originate from one sample, sequenced in a study of blood T cell repertoires in COVID-19. Profiled with immunoSEQ multiplex PCR; TCRdb holds only in-frame clones, not every one. Here the sample spans approximately 360,000 clones, roughly 90% being singletons. The sample taken for sequencing was peripheral blood. The source of these receptors is a man younger than 35 with active or convalescent COVID-19.

This clone came up once. V is TRBV19 and J is TRBJ1-2; a possible D gene is TRBD1 (5 bases). V lost 3 bases and J lost 4, with 15 bases in between. The CDR3 consists of 15 residues. Germline values: CDR1 LNHDA, CDR2 SQIVND (reference sequence). Here the CDR3 DNA reads TGTGCCAGTAGTATCCTCAAACAGGACCCCTATGGCTACACCTTC. Translating gives CASSILKQDPYGYTF.

The chain employs TRBV27 and TRBJ1-1; TRBD1 matches 8 bases. V was clipped by 0 bases and J by 4 bases; unmatched bases: 7. Germline V gene lookup returns CDR1 MNHEY and CDR2 SMNVEV (reference sequence). This CDR3 spans 16 amino acids. The CDR3 here is CASSLSPGQGITEAFF. The DNA of the CDR3 is TGTGCCAGCAGTTTATCCCCAGGACAGGGCATCACTGAAGCTTTCTTT.

V and J are TRBV7-3 and TRBJ1-1; no definite D call. This CDR3 region has 15 residues. The ends were cut back, 1 base at V and 7 bases at J, with 16 bases in the middle. CDR1 and CDR2 from the germline V gene are SGHTA and FQGTGA. The CDR3 DNA follows: TGTGCCAGCAGCTTAAGAGGCCGGGTCGGGGATGAAGCTTTCTTT. It codes for CASSLRGRVGDEAFF.

The gene calls are TRBV6-1 and TRBJ1-1; no firm D call. CDR3 length: 14 amino acids. V dropped 3 bases and J dropped 4 bases, with 12 bases sitting between them. Germline V gene lookup returns CDR1 MNHNS and CDR2 SASEGT. The CDR3 spells CASSERVMSTEAFF. CDR3 DNA: TGTGCCAGCAGTGAGAGGGTGATGAGCACTGAAGCTTTCTTT.

The gene calls are TRBV6-5 and TRBJ1-3; D may be TRBD1 (5 bases). The CDR3 contains 15 residues. V gave up 2 bases and J gave up 2 bases, with 10 bases separating them. Germline assignment: CDR1 MNHEY and CDR2 SVGAGI. The CDR3 DNA sequence: TGTGCCAGCAGTTACATCGGGGGGACTGGAAACACCATATATTTT. Its translation is CASSYIGGTGNTIYF.

The gene calls are TRBV6-2 or TRBV6-3 and TRBJ1-1; no clear D. The CDR3 has 13 amino acids. CDR1 is MNHEY, CDR2 SVGEGT, per germline. V gave up 2 bases and J gave up 4 bases, with 8 bases separating them. The CDR3 nucleotides read TGTGCCAGCAGTTACGGTAGGAGCACTGAAGCTTTCTTT. Translated, it gives CASSYGRSTEAFF.

A note on this clone: Other DNA sequences in this specimen translate into the identical CDR3. This chain joins TRBV18 and TRBJ1-6; D might be TRBD1 (6 bases). The CDR3 extends over 14 amino acids. Germline V lookup: CDR1 KGHSH, CDR2 LQKENI. The germline V and J ends were trimmed by 6 bases and 7 bases, with 13 bases remaining between them. In nucleotides, the CDR3 is TGTGCCAGCTCTCAGGACAGAGACAATTCACCCCTCCACTTT. Translated: CASSQDRDNSPLHF.

This clone occurred once. The rearrangement joins TRBV4-3 to TRBJ2-7, with D maybe TRBD2 (6 bases). Trimming left V 0 bases short and J 2 bases short, with 11 bases between. This CDR3 has 15 residues. CDR1 and CDR2 (germline): LGHNA, YSLEER. The CDR3: CASSQDRGKAYEQYF. The CDR3 DNA follows: TGCGCCAGCAGCCAAGATCGCGGGAAAGCCTACGAGCAGTACTTC.

The J gene is TRBJ1-1, the V gene TRBV27; 9 nucleotides line up with TRBD1. The CDR3 has 14 amino acids. Unmatched junction bases numbered 6, after V lost 6 bases and J lost 4 bases. CDR1 and CDR2 (germline): MNHEY, SMNVEV (reference sequence). The CDR3 loop is CASRKLTGGTEAFF. For the CDR3, the DNA is TGTGCCAGCAGAAAATTGACAGGGGGCACTGAAGCTTTCTTT.

The rearrangement uses TRBV19 and TRBJ2-1, with TRBD2 identical over 8 bases. The CDR3 totals 14 residues. Germline CDR1 and CDR2: LNHDA and SQIVND (reference sequence). Trimming removed 8 bases from V and 7 bases from J; junction bases left unmatched: 10. CDR3 DNA: TGTGCCAGTGGACACCGGGGGGGCCAAAATGAGCAGTTCTTC. Its translation is CASGHRGGQNEQFF.

V gene TRBV7-9 combines with J gene TRBJ2-5; a weak D match, TRBD1 (6 bases). Germline CDR1 and CDR2: SEHNR and FQNEAQ (reference sequence). CDR3 size: 13 residues. Trimming pared 5 bases from V and 5 bases from J, leaving 12 bases between. The CDR3: CASSPYTGETQYF. CDR3 bases: TGTGCCAGCAGCCCTTATACAGGGGAGACCCAGTACTTC.

J is TRBJ2-3 and V is TRBV3-1 (or the pseudogene TRBV3-2), with D tentatively TRBD2 (7 bases). CDR3 length: 18 amino acids. Trimming took off 0 bases at V and 0 bases at J, with 16 bases between the two ends. CDR1 and CDR2 (germline): LGHDT, YNNKEL (reference sequence). CDR3 nucleotides: TGTGCCAGCAGCCAAGATCTCTTGGGGGGGGCTAGCACAGATACGCAGTATTTT. Residues: CASSQDLLGGASTDTQYF.

The chain recombines TRBV27 with TRBJ2-2, with 8 bases lining up with TRBD1. Germline V gene lookup returns CDR1 MNHEY and CDR2 SMNVEV (reference sequence). Germline trimming cut 2 bases from V and 7 bases from J; bases unmatched to any gene: 12. This CDR3 comprises 17 residues. The CDR3 loop reads CASSLGLTQGAHGELFF. CDR3 sequence (DNA): TGTGCCAGCAGTTTAGGACTTACTCAGGGGGCTCACGGGGAGCTGTTTTTT.

V and J are TRBV6-2 or TRBV6-3 and TRBJ2-7; 7 nucleotides align to TRBD2. Trimming at V came to 4 bases and at J to 3 bases, leaving 3 bases not matched to a gene. Germline values: CDR1 MNHEY, CDR2 SVGEGT. This CDR3 has 13 residues. The CDR3 reads CASSLASGYEQYF. The CDR3 coding sequence is TGTGCCAGCAGTTTGGCTAGCGGCTACGAGCAGTACTTC.

The chain combines TRBV5-4 with TRBJ2-7; 7 bases are a match to TRBD2. V lost 4 bases to trimming and J lost 5 bases; unmatched junction nucleotides: 12. The CDR3 loop spans 15 amino acids. Germline V gene sequence: CDR1 SGHNT, CDR2 YYREEE (reference sequence). This chain's CDR3 is CASSVVSGGIDEQYF. The CDR3 bases are TGTGCCAGCAGCGTTGTTTCGGGAGGTATCGACGAGCAGTACTTC.

This clone has a handful of counts. The chain uses TRBV20-1 and TRBJ2-7; D is perhaps TRBD1 (6 bases). V gave up 3 bases and J gave up 4 bases, with 19 bases separating them. The CDR3 has 15 residues. Germline V gene data show CDR1 as DFQATT and CDR2 as SNEGSKA (reference sequence). Written as DNA, the CDR3 is TGCAGTGCTAGTGGGCTAGGGGGTAGCGCGTACGAGCAGTACTTC. This encodes CSASGLGGSAYEQYF.

The V gene is TRBV2, the J gene TRBJ1-5, with D tentatively TRBD1 (5 bases). The V end lost 4 bases, the J end lost 3 bases, and 13 bases lay between the germline ends. CDR1 SNHLY and CDR2 FYNNEI come from the germline V gene. The CDR3 spans 15 residues. The CDR3 is CASSVTTESNQPQHF. Written as DNA, the CDR3 is TGTGCCAGCAGTGTAACGACAGAATCCAATCAGCCCCAGCATTTT.

This chain links TRBV4-3 with TRBJ2-1; 7 bases fit TRBD2. Germline CDR1 and CDR2: LGHNA and YSLEER. The CDR3 has 17 residues. J was trimmed by 0 bases and V by 0 bases; bases with no gene match: 5. This chain's CDR3 is CASSQDQAGLSYNEQFF. CDR3 DNA: TGCGCCAGCAGCCAAGATCAAGCGGGACTCTCCTACAATGAGCAGTTCTTC.

The J gene is TRBJ1-3, the V gene TRBV6-5, with 7 bases identical to TRBD1. Germline lookup yields CDR1 MNHEY and CDR2 SVGAGI. V shed 7 bases, J shed 7 bases, and the junction held 7 bases outside the gene matches. There are 13 residues in the CDR3. The CDR3 here is CASTPPQGNTIYF. DNA of the CDR3: TGTGCCAGCACTCCACCACAGGGGAACACCATATATTTT.

The chain has TRBV4-1 and TRBJ1-5; the D gene is possibly TRBD1 (6 bases). CDR3 length equals 16 residues. Germline assignment: CDR1 MGHRA and CDR2 YSYEKL. Trimming shortened V by 1 base and J by 2 bases, and 12 bases separated the two germline ends. The CDR3 DNA is TGCGCCAGCAGCCAAGGGGGGCAGGTTCGCAATCAGCCCCAGCATTTT. Amino acid sequence: CASSQGGQVRNQPQHF.

The rearrangement uses TRBV10-2 and TRBJ1-1; 8 bases match TRBD1. Trimming cost V 3 bases and J 7 bases; bases outside gene matches: 13. The CDR3 runs to 16 residues. Germline CDR1 is WSHSY and CDR2 is SAAADI. CDR3 coding DNA: TGCGCCAGCAGTGACCCGAGTTCCAGGGGGCGCGGTGAAGCTTTCTTT. It specifies CASSDPSSRGRGEAFF.